Listed below are T cell receptor beta chains from one sample, sequenced in a study of blood T cell repertoires in COVID-19. Measured with immunoSEQ multiplex PCR; TCRdb has only the in-frame clones, and not every one. The sample holds some 70,000 clones, more than 70% seen once. The source material was PBMCs or T cells enriched from blood (not recorded which). These TCRs come from a woman between 40 and 50 years old who had recovered from COVID-19. CDR3s include the opening cysteine and the closing phenylalanine or tryptophan. D genes are given only for firm matches. Only some rows state a clone size, as once, few, many or a class for expanded clones.

TRBJ2-3,TRBV7-2,-,-,TGTGCCAGCAGCCAGGGGTTGGGTACGCAGTATTTT,CASSQGLGTQYF
TRBJ2-3,TRBV3-1/TRBV3-2,-,-,TGTGCCAGCAGCCGCGCGGGACAGCTCACAGATACGCAGTATTTT,CASSRAGQLTDTQYF
TRBJ1-1,TRBV4-1,-,TRBD1,TGCGCCAGCAGCCAACCCCGGACAGGGAAAGCTATTGCTTTCTTT,CASSQPRTGKAIAFF
TRBJ2-1,TRBV2,-,TRBD2,TGTGCCAGCAGAATCGGACTAGCAGTCAATGAGCAGTTCTTC,CASRIGLAVNEQFF
TRBJ1-1,TRBV20-1,-,-,TGCAGTGCTAGTCCAGGGGCCCTCACTGAAGCTTTCTTT,CSASPGALTEAFF
TRBJ2-5,TRBV5-4,-,TRBD2,TGTGCCAGCAGCTTGATGCTGACTAGCGGGGGCGGAGGAGAGACCCAGTACTTC,CASSLMLTSGGGGETQYF
TRBJ1-6,TRBV7-6,-,TRBD1,TGTGCCAGCAGCTTAGATGCTGGACAGGCGGATTCACCCCTCCACTTT,CASSLDAGQADSPLHF
TRBJ2-1,TRBV5-4,-,TRBD2,TGTGCCAGCAGCATTAGGCTAGCGGGTAATGATGAGCAGTTCTTC,CASSIRLAGNDEQFF
TRBJ2-2,TRBV2,-,-,TGTGCCAGCAGTGAAATTCGCGCGAACACCGGGGAGCTGTTTTTT,CASSEIRANTGELFF
TRBJ2-5,TRBV27,-,-,TGTGCCAGCAGTTTAGGGCAATTGTCTCAAGAGACCCAGTACTTC,CASSLGQLSQETQYF
TRBJ2-5,TRBV3-1/TRBV3-2,-,-,TGTGCCAGCAGCCAAGGATCCGGTGGAGAGACCCAGTACTTC,CASSQGSGGETQYF
TRBJ1-5,TRBV27,-,-,TGTGCCAGCAGTTTTTCGGGAGCCCAGCCCCAGCATTTT,CASSFSGAQPQHF
TRBJ1-4,TRBV5-1,-,TRBD1,TGCGCCAGCCGCAGAGGACAGGGCGGAGAAAAACTGTTTTTT,CASRRGQGGEKLFF
TRBJ2-3,TRBV7-9,-,TRBD1,TGTGCCAGCAGGCACCGGACAGGCTCTAGCACAGATACGCAGTATTTT,CASRHRTGSSTDTQYF
TRBJ2-7,TRBV29-1,-,-,TGCAGCGTTGCCTACAGTGGATCCTACGAGCAGTACTTC,CSVAYSGSYEQYF
TRBJ1-6,TRBV19,-,TRBD1,TGTGCCAGTAGTACCCCGGACAGGGAGAATTCACCCCTCCACTTT,CASSTPDRENSPLHF
TRBJ1-2,TRBV10-3,-,TRBD1,TGTGCCATCTTAAAGAGGGGGCAGTATGGCTACACCTTC,CAILKRGQYGYTF
TRBJ2-2,TRBV6-4,-,-,TGTGCCAGCAGTGAGTACAGGGACGGGAACACCGGGGAGCTGTTTTTT,CASSEYRDGNTGELFF
TRBJ2-6,TRBV3-1/TRBV3-2,-,-,TGTGCCAGCAGCCACTCGTTGGGCAGACCCTCTGGGGCCAACGTCCTGACTTTC,CASSHSLGRPSGANVLTF
TRBJ2-2,TRBV27,-,TRBD2,TGTGCCAGCAGTTTGATGTTAGCGGGGGTTCCCACCGGGGAGCTGTTTTTT,CASSLMLAGVPTGELFF
TRBJ1-5,TRBV7-8,-,-,TGTGCCAGCAGACAAGACAGATATAGCAATCAGCCCCAGCATTTT,CASRQDRYSNQPQHF
TRBJ2-7,TRBV30,-,-,TGTGCCTGGAGGCGGGACGGATCCTACGAGCAGTACTTC,CAWRRDGSYEQYF
TRBJ2-3,TRBV6-5,once,TRBD1,TGTGCCAGCAGAGCCGGGACAGGGGGTTTTGATACGCAGTATTTT,CASRAGTGGFDTQYF
TRBJ2-7,TRBV10-2,-,-,TGCGCCAGCACCTCCCCGAGGGCCCAGAAACCCTACGAGCAGTACTTC,CASTSPRAQKPYEQYF
TRBJ1-1,TRBV6-5,-,-,TGTGCCAGCAGTTACGGGGCACCGAGCACTGAAGCTTTCTTT,CASSYGAPSTEAFF
TRBJ1-5,TRBV5-1,-,TRBD1,TGCGCCAGCAGCTTCTCGAAGACAGGGTTTAGTGATCAGCCCCAGCATTTT,CASSFSKTGFSDQPQHF
TRBJ2-1,TRBV25-1,-,-,TGTGCCAGCAGTGTAAATACAGGGATCAATGAGCAGTTCTTC,CASSVNTGINEQFF
TRBJ2-3,TRBV25-1,-,-,TGTGCCAGCAGTGAGGAAGGGGGAACAGATACGCAGTATTTT,CASSEEGGTDTQYF
TRBJ1-2,TRBV15,-,-,TGTGCCACCAGCAGAGAGGCGGACTATGGCTACACCTTC,CATSREADYGYTF
TRBJ2-5,TRBV5-1,-,TRBD2,TGCGCCAGCAGCGGAGGACTAGCGGGGGGCACCCTCCAAGAGACCCAGTACTTC,CASSGGLAGGTLQETQYF
TRBJ1-1,TRBV5-1,-,-,TGCGCCAGCAGCTTAGGAGAAGCTTTTGAAGCTTTCTTT,CASSLGEAFEAFF
TRBJ2-7,TRBV11-2,once,TRBD1,TGTGCCAGCAGCCTAGACAGGGGGCGAACCTACGAGCAGTACTTC,CASSLDRGRTYEQYF
TRBJ1-2,TRBV12-3/TRBV12-4,once,TRBD1,TGTGCCAGCAGCTGGACAGGGGACGGCTACACCTTC,CASSWTGDGYTF
TRBJ2-7,TRBV10-2,-,-,TGCGCCAGCAAGCAGGGGCCCCACGAGCAGTACTTC,CASKQGPHEQYF
TRBJ1-3,TRBV4-1,once,-,TGCGCCAGCAGCCGGAATCAGGGTCTTGGAAACACCATATATTTT,CASSRNQGLGNTIYF
TRBJ2-3,TRBV4-1,-,TRBD2,TGCGCCAGCAGCCAAGAAGTTTCGGGGGGGTTCACAGATACGCAGTATTTT,CASSQEVSGGFTDTQYF
TRBJ2-4,TRBV7-8,once,-,TGTGCCAGCAGCTTTTTAGGCCGTGCCGGGATTAACATTCAGTACTTC,CASSFLGRAGINIQYF
TRBJ2-5,TRBV7-9,-,TRBD2,TGTGCCAGCAGCCGTCTACCAGCGGGGGGGCATCAGACCCAGTACTTC,CASSRLPAGGHQTQYF
TRBJ2-1,TRBV10-3,few,TRBD2,TGTGCCATCAGAGGACTAGCGGGGGGGTTGGGTGAGCAGTTCTTC,CAIRGLAGGLGEQFF
TRBJ1-2,TRBV29-1,-,-,TGCAGCGCAATTGCGGGGGGCTATGGCTACACCTTC,CSAIAGGYGYTF
TRBJ1-3,TRBV5-8,once,TRBD1,TGTGCCAGCAGCTTGGGGGACAGGGCAACTGGAAACACCATATATTTT,CASSLGDRATGNTIYF
TRBJ2-5,TRBV19,-,-,TGTGCCAGTAGTCGAGGGTGGGAGACCCAGTACTTC,CASSRGWETQYF
TRBJ2-7,TRBV4-1,-,-,TGCGCCAGCAGCCCAGCCCCGGGTCTATCCTACGAGCAGTACTTC,CASSPAPGLSYEQYF
TRBJ2-7,TRBV5-1,-,-,TGCGCCAGCAGCCCCACAGGGGGGGACTACGAGCAGTACTTC,CASSPTGGDYEQYF
TRBJ1-2,TRBV6-5,once,TRBD1,TGTGCCAGCAGAGAGACAGGGGGCCGGCACTATGGCTACACCTTC,CASRETGGRHYGYTF
TRBJ1-2,TRBV7-6,-,TRBD1,TGTGCCAGCAGGGGGACAGGGTATGGCTACACCTTC,CASRGTGYGYTF
TRBJ2-7,TRBV5-5,-,TRBD2,TGTGCCAGCAGCCCCCTAGCGGGGGCCTCCTACGAGCAGTACTTC,CASSPLAGASYEQYF
TRBJ2-3,TRBV6-1,-,TRBD2,TGTGCCAGCAGTGCAAATTGGGGCGCGGGGGGGAGCACAGATACGCAGTATTTT,CASSANWGAGGSTDTQYF
TRBJ1-1,TRBV6-5,once,-,TGTGCCAGCAGTCCTCTATTCACTGAAGCTTTCTTT,CASSPLFTEAFF
TRBJ2-1,TRBV3-1/TRBV3-2,-,-,TGTGCCAGCAGCCAAGAGTTGGACATCTACAATGAGCAGTTCTTC,CASSQELDIYNEQFF
TRBJ1-6,TRBV9,-,TRBD1,TGTGCCAGCAGCGTAGTGGCCAGGGCAGGGGGTTCACCCCTCCACTTT,CASSVVARAGGSPLHF
TRBJ1-4,TRBV14,-,-,TGTGCCAGCAGCCGACAGACAAATGAAAAACTGTTTTTT,CASSRQTNEKLFF
TRBJ2-3,TRBV19,-,TRBD1,TGTGCCAGTGAACAGGGGTTTGGAGATACGCAGTATTTT,CASEQGFGDTQYF
TRBJ1-1,TRBV6-1,-,-,TGTGCCAGCAGTGAAAGCGGGGCAATCACTGAAGCTTTCTTT,CASSESGAITEAFF
TRBJ2-1,TRBV29-1,-,TRBD1,TGCAGCGTGGCGCCGGGGACAGGGGGGAATGAGCAGTTCTTC,CSVAPGTGGNEQFF